This TCR beta chain was profiled in a study of T cell therapy after organ transplantation. This clone was seen a handful of times. Its antigen is currently unknown. Relative to the germline gene, one junction end is altered; a read error may explain this. The assay was immunoSEQ multiplex PCR, and TCRdb's table has in-frame clones only and misses some. The sample contains more than 850 clones, just under 70% of which appear only once. Indicated time point: 4-8 weeks after completion of therapy. The length of the CDR3 is 15 residues. The source was CD8+ T cells from blood, collected after autologous CMV-specific T cell therapy. The receptor's source is a human patient who had received a solid organ transplant and had CMV disease. A share of the T cells may be of graft donor origin. The genes are TRBV5-3 and TRBJ1-1; TRBD1 aligns across 8 bases. TRBV5-3 is an open reading frame, and its role is uncertain. CDR3 loop: CASSSSQGGNTEAFF. The CDR3 DNA reads as TGTGCCAGCAGCTCCTCACAGGGGGGGAACACTGAAGCTTTCTTT.